The TCR beta chain described here comes from a study of shared T cell receptors in the human thymus. Profiled with immunoSEQ multiplex PCR; TCRdb holds only in-frame clones, not every one. The data show roughly 710,000 clones, with over 75% seen just once and around 0.0099% held by the top ten. V shed 0 bases and J shed 3 bases, with 10 bases lying between them. CDR3 length equals 15 residues. Per germline, CDR1 SGHNT and CDR2 YYREEE (reference sequence). These data also featured in a second study, about human thymus T cells. From that second work: The people who donated were healthy Finnish babies having corrective surgery for congenital heart defects. Corrective cardiac surgery supplied the resected thymus tissue. Among thymic and blood repertoires, usage of V and J genes appeared biased. Related research reported highly overlapping thymic repertoires among unrelated individuals.

Material for sequencing was thymocytes. This clonotype originated in a girl under two years old with a congenital heart defect. The chain carries TRBV5-4 and TRBJ2-1, with D perhaps TRBD1 (5 bases). The CDR3 sequence is CASSLDRSIYNEQFF. The CDR3 nucleotides read TGTGCCAGCAGCTTGGACAGGAGCATCTACAATGAGCAGTTCTTC.